This TCR beta chain appears in the sequencing data of a study of regulatory T cells in long-lasting Graves disease (dated by TCRdb to the early 2020s). Context from the whole study: To count as having persistent Graves' disease, a patient had to have received antithyroid drug treatment for over 5 years with TSH receptor autoantibodies remaining persistently positive. The study was registered as a clinical trial and conducted in China. A total of 33 samples underwent TCR sequencing: about 13 from persistent and around 20 from newly diagnosed Graves' disease patients. This study used TCR sequencing and RNA sequencing of peripheral blood to compare persistent Graves' disease patients against newly diagnosed Graves' disease patients. On average, persistent Graves' disease patients in the clinical cohort had been on antithyroid drugs for approximately ten years.

Of note for this clonotype: The antigen it recognizes is unknown. Base quality data are lacking; no much larger clone is found one base away.

The library came from multiplex PCR. The data were produced on an Illumina HiSeq 4000. TCR beta libraries were built with iRepertoire HTBI primers and Arm-PCR amplification of CDR3 regions. Before sequencing, the PCR products went through gel purification. Under the source paper's analysis protocol: Gene usage analysis of CDR3 amino acid clonotypes used the 55 to 65 TRBV and about 15 TRBJ segments found across samples. COPE and FqMerger were used to merge the filtered high-quality paired reads into contigs. BLAST was used to align contigs to IMGT TRBV, TRBD and TRBJ reference genes, and CDR3 was defined according to IMGT. Highly expanded clones were defined as clonotypes with a frequency above 0.1%. Shannon entropy served as the measure of repertoire diversity, while the Gini coefficient captured V-J evenness. Public clonotypes were defined as clonotypes shared by more than one individual. TCRdb applied fastp at Q25 and MiXCR to the public reads, then kept only in-frame beta chains. Each record represents a unique CDR3 protein, reported with the most common genes and DNA among its rows. TCRdb's processing, not the study's, gives the V and J calls here. The sample has a few hundred thousand distinct CDR3 sequences on record, 23% of them singletons. Jointly, the top ten make up roughly a quarter of the sample.

Points the paper makes about the study in general: The authors acknowledged the small sample size as a limitation that may reduce accuracy. Peripheral blood alone was examined, since thyroid tissue, which constituted the primary lesion, could not be accessed. Persistent disease showed preferential use of TRBV28, TRBJ1-2 and TRBJ2-5, whereas newly diagnosed disease favored TRBV20-1 and TRBJ2-1. Only the TCR beta chain was sequenced and analyzed. Persistent Graves' disease patients showed lower TCR Shannon entropy and fewer highly expanded clones than newly diagnosed patients, suggesting clonal expansion. Persistent patients shared more public clonotypes among themselves (more than 2,500) than newly diagnosed patients did (approximately 900).

The CDR3, from cysteine to phenylalanine, totals 16 residues. The CDR3 DNA has 48 bases and is translated from base 1. CDR1 and CDR2 are drawn from the germline V gene (reference sequence): GTSNPN, SVGIG. V loses 0 bases, J loses 0 bases, and the germline ends lie 11 bases apart. The sample's time point label, decoded: persistent/refractory GD, antithyroid drugs over 5 years with positive TRAb. For both TCR sequencing and RNA sequencing, RNA was extracted from PBMCs using TRIzol. Graves' disease was diagnosed according to American Thyroid Association guidelines. Patients were recruited from an endocrinology department in Xi'an, China. From each patient, 8 to 10 milliliters of peripheral blood was collected into an EDTA anticoagulant tube. PBMCs were isolated by Ficoll Paque Plus density gradient separation without further T cell sorting. An Agilent 2100 Bioanalyzer and agarose gel were used to assess RNA quality, and a NanoDrop 2000 was used to measure RNA concentration.

This clonotype was obtained from a female donor with Graves disease. The starting material was peripheral blood mononuclear cells (PBMCs), obtained when the disease was refractory, from a patient treated with antithyroid drugs. The chain couples TRBV30 to TRBJ2-2, with the D gene not clear enough to name. The CDR3 is CAWSVRGPANTGELFF. The DNA reads as follows: TGTGCCTGGAGTGTACGTGGACCCGCGAACACCGGGGAGCTGTTTTTT.